This passage covers 8 T cell receptor beta chains from one sample sequenced in a study of T cells in localized non-small cell lung cancer. Clones were read by immunoSEQ multiplex PCR, and TCRdb kept only the in-frame ones, dropping some. Seen here are tens of thousands of clones, roughly 90% observed once, and the top ten hold over 2.5%. This material consisted of peripheral blood, taken before any cancer treatment. The source is an older female donor with stage I squamous cell lung carcinoma.

The chain has TRBV25-1 and TRBJ2-7, with a tentative D call TRBD1 (5 bases). Trimming removed 10 bases at V and 4 bases at J, with 23 bases between. The CDR3 runs to 15 residues. CDR1 MGHDK and CDR2 SYGVNS come from the germline V gene. In DNA form, the CDR3 reads TGTGCCACCTCGTACGGATCAGGGTTTTTGTACGAGCAGTACTTC. Its translation is CATSYGSGFLYEQYF.

This rearrangement joins TRBV5-6 to TRBJ2-2; TRBD1 matches at 7 bases. V lost 5 bases and J lost 1; bases outside the gene matches: 2. Per germline, CDR1 SGHDT and CDR2 YYEEEE. CDR3 length: 14 amino acids. As DNA, the CDR3 is TGTGCCAGCAGACGGACAGGGAACACCGGGGAGCTGTTTTTT. Amino acids: CASRRTGNTGELFF.

The J gene is TRBJ1-4, the V gene TRBV2; 7 bases line up with TRBD1. Trimming at V came to 6 bases and at J to 7 bases, leaving 11 bases not matched to a gene. CDR3 length: 15 residues. The germline V gene encodes CDR1 SNHLY and CDR2 FYNNEI. The CDR3 protein is CASSPMTGPSEKLFF. The CDR3 bases are TGTGCCAGCAGCCCAATGACAGGGCCGAGTGAAAAACTGTTTTTT.

The genes are TRBV27 and TRBJ1-4; D might be TRBD1 (6 bases). Germline-derived CDR1 and CDR2 are MNHEY and SMNVEV (reference sequence). V dropped 9 bases and J dropped 5 bases, with 19 bases sitting between them. CDR3 size: 15 residues. CDR3 protein: CASRRDGRGNEKLFF. The CDR3 DNA follows: TGTGCCAGTCGGAGAGATGGCAGGGGAAATGAAAAACTGTTTTTT.

The V call is TRBV5-1, the J call TRBJ2-7, with TRBD1 matching 9 bases. This CDR3 region has 14 residues. The germline CDR1 and CDR2 sequences are SGHRS and YFSETQ. The trim removed 3 bases at V and 2 bases at J, leaving 3 bases unmatched. The chain's CDR3 is CASSSTGGAYEQYF. CDR3 DNA sequence: TGCGCCAGCAGCTCTACAGGGGGCGCCTACGAGCAGTACTTC.

The rearrangement uses TRBV6-5 and TRBJ2-1; D is possibly TRBD2 (6 bases). The ends were cut back, 6 bases at V and 9 bases at J, with 12 bases in the middle. The length of the CDR3 is 12 residues. Germline V gives CDR1 MNHEY, CDR2 SVGAGI. In DNA, the CDR3 is TGTGCCAGCAGCCCCACCGGGGGTGAGCAGTTCTTC. Encoded protein: CASSPTGGEQFF.

The genes are TRBV7-2 and TRBJ2-1, with a weak D call TRBD2 (5 bases). CDR1 SGHTA and CDR2 FQGNSA come from the germline V gene. The CDR3 length is 15 residues. The ends were cut back, 1 base at V and 0 bases at J, with 7 bases in the middle. CDR3 bases: TGTGCCAGCAGCTTAGAGCGGAACTCCTACAATGAGCAGTTCTTC. Protein sequence: CASSLERNSYNEQFF.

The chain has TRBV9 and TRBJ1-2; D is unclear. V gave up 4 bases and J gave up 4 bases, with 11 bases separating them. CDR3 length: 13 amino acids. Germline CDR1 and CDR2: SGDLS and YYNGEE. Written as DNA, the CDR3 is TGTGCCAGCAGCCCTGCGGTATCCTATGGCTACACCTTC. Residues: CASSPAVSYGYTF. The variable domain in full, with the rest retrieved from reference TRBV9 and TRBJ1-2, is DSGVTQTPKHLITATGQRVTLRCSPRSGDLSVYWYQQSLDQGLQFLIQYYNGEERAKGNILERFSAQQFPDLHSELNLSSLELGDSALYFCASSPAVSYGYTFGSGTRLTVV.